This entry lists 19 T cell receptor beta chains sequenced from one sample in a study of vaccination effects on CD4 cells after COVID-19. Using viral peptide pools, the ViraFEST assay grew out antigen-specific CD4+ T cells prior to sequencing. Culturing for more than 9 days preceded CD4+ T cell isolation. Either the mRNA-1273 or the BNT162b2 vaccine was given to participants as two doses. Using immunoSEQ multiplex PCR, the repertoire was profiled, and TCRdb retains in-frame clones only, with some absent. Here the sample spans more than 25,000 clones, 80% to 85% being singletons. These receptors have no known antigen. Sequencing used CD4+ T cells from PBMCs cultured with SARS-CoV-2 spike peptides, obtained after COVID-19 vaccination. All receptors derive from a human donor who received a COVID-19 vaccine. Some clones in this sample may be carry-over from other donors' samples.

This chain uses TRBV28 with TRBJ2-3; the match to TRBD2 covers 11 bases. The CDR3 spans 14 residues. With 6 bases clipped from V and 3 bases from J, the junction kept 2 bases outside the gene matches. Per the germline V gene, CDR1 is MDHEN and CDR2 is SYDVKM. As DNA, the CDR3 is TGTGCCAGCAGGGCTAGCGGGGGGACAGATACGCAGTATTTT. Its protein is CASRASGGTDTQYF.

J is TRBJ1-6 and V is TRBV3-1 (or the pseudogene TRBV3-2), with TRBD1 as a possible D gene (5 bases). V lost 2 bases and J 9 bases, leaving 8 bases between the germline ends. Germline assignment: CDR1 LGHDT and CDR2 YNNKEL (reference sequence). The CDR3 has 13 amino acids. The DNA for the CDR3 is TGTGCCAGCAGCCAACTAGGGACTTCACCCCTCCACTTT. This codes for CASSQLGTSPLHF.

The CDR3 coding sequence is TGTGCCACCAGTGATGCCCGCGGGGTCGGAGATACGCAGTATTTT. It is translated as CATSDARGVGDTQYF. The J gene is TRBJ2-3, the V gene TRBV24-1, with D perhaps matching TRBD2 (6 bases). Germline V gives CDR1 KGHDR, CDR2 SFDVKD. This CDR3 has 15 amino acids. V was cut by 3 bases and J by 5 bases, with 14 bases left in between.

The chain links TRBV24-1 to TRBJ2-4; 7 bases are shared with TRBD1. From germline, CDR1 is KGHDR and CDR2 SFDVKD. The CDR3 sequence is 14 residues long. The V and J ends lost 5 bases and 7 bases, in that order; junction bases with no gene match: 7. In DNA, the CDR3 is TGTGCCACCAGTGCCACAGACAGGGCCAACATTCAGTACTTC. Protein: CATSATDRANIQYF.

CDR3 region: CSAGRANTEAFF. For the CDR3, the DNA is TGCAGCGCCGGAAGGGCGAACACTGAAGCTTTCTTT. This sequence joins TRBV29-1 and TRBJ1-1; D is uncertain. With 7 bases removed from V and 1 base from J, the gap between germline ends came to 10 bases. CDR1 is SQVTM and CDR2 is ANQGSEA in the germline V gene. The CDR3 loop spans 12 amino acids.

This sequence joins TRBV4-1 and TRBJ2-1; 10 bases agree with TRBD1. Germline-derived CDR1 and CDR2 are MGHRA and YSYEKL. The CDR3 spans 16 residues. V trimming: 5 bases; J trimming: 1 base; junction bases outside the gene matches: 5. CDR3 DNA: TGCGCCAGCAGCTCCCGGACAGGGGGTTCCTACAATGAGCAGTTCTTC. This translates into CASSSRTGGSYNEQFF.

This chain links TRBV11-3 with TRBJ1-1; D is perhaps TRBD1 (6 bases). CDR1 is SGHNT, CDR2 YENEEA, per germline. CDR3 size: 13 residues. V dropped 3 bases and J dropped 3 bases, with 8 bases sitting between them. CDR3 sequence reads: CASSFYRDTEAFF. The CDR3 DNA reads TGTGCCAGCAGCTTCTACAGGGACACTGAAGCTTTCTTT.

The chain carries TRBV5-8 and TRBJ2-7; the match to TRBD2 covers 8 bases. The V gene end was trimmed by 1 base and the J gene end by 3 bases; junction bases not matched to a gene: 3. The CDR3 contains 14 residues. The germline CDR1 and CDR2 sequences are SGHTS and YDEGEE. The CDR3 sequence: CASSLSSGGYEQYV. As DNA, the CDR3 is TGTGCCAGCAGCTTGTCCAGCGGGGGCTACGAGCAGTACGTC.

In this sample, this clone is medium-sized. This sequence joins TRBV19 and TRBJ2-3; 7 bases agree with TRBD2. This CDR3 comprises 16 residues. J was trimmed by 2 bases and V by 7 bases; bases with no gene match: 12. Per germline, CDR1 LNHDA and CDR2 SQIVND (reference sequence). CDR3: CASTNGRRGNTDTQYF. The CDR3 DNA reads TGTGCCAGTACCAATGGACGGCGGGGGAACACAGATACGCAGTATTTT.

The chain links TRBV20-1 to TRBJ2-1; 7 bases are shared with TRBD2. The J segment lost 8 bases and the V segment lost 8 bases, leaving 6 bases of the junction unmatched. CDR1 is DFQATT, CDR2 SNEGSKA, per germline (reference sequence). The CDR3 sequence is 11 residues long. Here the CDR3 reads CSTGRGDEQFF. CDR3 coding DNA: TGCAGTACTGGTCGGGGGGATGAGCAGTTCTTC.

The chain carries TRBV4-1 and TRBJ2-2; TRBD1 matches 9 bases. The germline CDR1 and CDR2 sequences are MGHRA and YSYEKL. The length of the CDR3 is 15 residues. With 2 bases clipped from V and 8 bases from J, the junction kept 6 bases outside the gene matches. The CDR3 here is CASSQQTGGLGELFF. DNA of the CDR3: TGCGCCAGCAGCCAACAGACAGGGGGGTTGGGGGAGCTGTTTTTT.

The gene calls are TRBV6-5 and TRBJ1-1, with D possibly matching TRBD1 (5 bases). The germline V gene has CDR1 MNHEY and CDR2 SVGAGI. This CDR3 comprises 14 residues. Trimming stripped 7 bases from V and 5 bases from J, with 17 bases between. In DNA, the CDR3 is TGTGCCAGCAAGGATAGGGGCGGCAGGACTGAAGCTTTCTTT. Translation gives CASKDRGGRTEAFF.

This chain joins TRBV19 and TRBJ2-1; 10 nucleotides align to TRBD2. Trimming at V came to 6 bases and at J to 9 bases, leaving 11 bases not matched to a gene. Germline CDR1 and CDR2: LNHDA and SQIVND (reference sequence). CDR3 length: 15 residues. CDR3 in amino acids: CASRLTSGSMFEQFF. In DNA, the CDR3 is TGTGCCAGTAGGCTGACTAGCGGGTCAATGTTTGAGCAGTTCTTC.

The chain carries TRBV24-1 and TRBJ1-5, with D maybe TRBD1 (5 bases). Germline loops: CDR1 KGHDR, CDR2 SFDVKD. The CDR3 length is 14 residues. The V end was cut by 5 bases, the J end by 1 base, with 8 bases between. DNA for the CDR3: TGTGCCACCAGTGTTCAGGGCAGCAATCAGCCCCAGCATTTT. Translation: CATSVQGSNQPQHF.

This clone came up a few times. The chain is built from TRBV7-2 and TRBJ1-3; D is uncertain. Trimming removed 5 bases at V and 0 bases at J, with 17 bases between. The CDR3 length is 17 residues. CDR1 and CDR2 from the germline V gene are SGHTA and FQGNSA. The CDR3 DNA reads TGTGCCAGCAGCGCGCGCCCTACCAAGTACTCTGGAAACACCATATATTTT. It specifies CASSARPTKYSGNTIYF.

V usage is TRBV2 and J usage is TRBJ2-3; TRBD1 matches at 8 bases. The CDR3 runs to 14 residues. Germline CDR1 SNHLY, CDR2 FYNNEI. V was pared by 6 bases and J by 5 bases, with 7 bases of the junction left unmatched. The CDR3: CASRPTGVIDTQYF. In nucleotides, the CDR3 is TGTGCCAGCAGGCCGACAGGGGTCATAGATACGCAGTATTTT.

The chain is built from TRBV12-5 and TRBJ2-3, with unresolved D. Germline loops: CDR1 LGHNT, CDR2 FRNRAP. The CDR3 totals 15 residues. Trimming left V 0 bases short and J 6 bases short, with 13 bases between. The chain's CDR3 is CASGLVPQLRDTQYF. The CDR3 DNA reads as TGTGCTAGTGGTTTGGTACCCCAGTTGCGGGATACGCAGTATTTT.

V is TRBV4-3 and J is TRBJ2-5; D is unclear. CDR3 size: 14 residues. Germline V gene data show CDR1 as LGHNA and CDR2 as YSLEER. V was trimmed by 1 base and J by 1 base, leaving 7 bases between them. The CDR3 DNA sequence: TGCGCCAGCAGCCAAGGTTGGGGCCAAGAGACCCAGTACTTC. It translates to CASSQGWGQETQYF.

The chain recombines TRBV4-1 with TRBJ2-3; the D is unclear. Trimming shortened V by 0 bases and J by 4 bases, and 5 bases separated the two germline ends. The CDR3 sequence is 13 residues long. The germline gives CDR1 MGHRA, CDR2 YSYEKL. CDR3 protein: CASSQEGSDTQYF. DNA of the CDR3: TGCGCCAGCAGCCAAGAAGGTTCAGATACGCAGTATTTT.